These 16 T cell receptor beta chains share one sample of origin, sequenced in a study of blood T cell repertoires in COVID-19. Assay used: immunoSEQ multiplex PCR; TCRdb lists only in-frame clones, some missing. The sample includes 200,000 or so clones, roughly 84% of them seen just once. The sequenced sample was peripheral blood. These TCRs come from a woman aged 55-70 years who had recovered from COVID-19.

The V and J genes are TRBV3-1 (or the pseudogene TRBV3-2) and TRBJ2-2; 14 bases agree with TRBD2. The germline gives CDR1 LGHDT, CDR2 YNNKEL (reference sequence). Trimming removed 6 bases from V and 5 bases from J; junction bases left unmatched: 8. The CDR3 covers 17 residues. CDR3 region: CASRRLAGGRRTGELFF. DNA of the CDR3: TGTGCCAGCAGAAGACTAGCGGGGGGGCGTCGTACCGGGGAGCTGTTTTTT.

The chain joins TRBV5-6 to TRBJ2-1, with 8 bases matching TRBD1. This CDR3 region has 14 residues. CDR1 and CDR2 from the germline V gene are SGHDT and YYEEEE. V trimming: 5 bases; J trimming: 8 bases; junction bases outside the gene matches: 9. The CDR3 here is CASSHGQGGDEQFF. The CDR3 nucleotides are TGTGCCAGCAGTCATGGACAGGGAGGTGATGAGCAGTTCTTC. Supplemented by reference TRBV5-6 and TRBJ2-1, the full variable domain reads DAGVTQSPTHLIKTRGQQVTLRCSPKSGHDTVSWYQQALGQGPQFIFQYYEEEERQRGNFPDRFSGHQFPNYSSELNVNALLLGDSALYLCASSHGQGGDEQFFGPGTRLTVL.

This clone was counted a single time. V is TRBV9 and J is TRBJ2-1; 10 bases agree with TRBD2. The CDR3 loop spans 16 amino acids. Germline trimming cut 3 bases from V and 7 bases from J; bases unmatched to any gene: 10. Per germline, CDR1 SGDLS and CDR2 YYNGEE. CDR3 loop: CASSARGALAGNEQFF. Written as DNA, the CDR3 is TGTGCCAGCAGCGCCCGGGGCGCACTAGCGGGGAATGAGCAGTTCTTC.

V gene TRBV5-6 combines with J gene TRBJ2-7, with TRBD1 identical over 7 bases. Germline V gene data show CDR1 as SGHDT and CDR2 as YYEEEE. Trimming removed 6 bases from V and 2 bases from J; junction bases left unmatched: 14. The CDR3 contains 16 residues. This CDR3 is CASTRGAGTAPYEQYF. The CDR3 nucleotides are TGTGCCAGCACACGGGGAGCCGGGACAGCACCCTACGAGCAGTACTTC.

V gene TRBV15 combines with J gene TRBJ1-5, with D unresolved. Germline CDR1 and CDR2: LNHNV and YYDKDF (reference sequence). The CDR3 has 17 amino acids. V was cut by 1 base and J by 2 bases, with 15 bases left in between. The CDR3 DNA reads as TGTGCCACCAGCAGAGTCCCCCGGAGGATTGGCAATCAGCCCCAGCATTTT. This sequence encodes CATSRVPRRIGNQPQHF.

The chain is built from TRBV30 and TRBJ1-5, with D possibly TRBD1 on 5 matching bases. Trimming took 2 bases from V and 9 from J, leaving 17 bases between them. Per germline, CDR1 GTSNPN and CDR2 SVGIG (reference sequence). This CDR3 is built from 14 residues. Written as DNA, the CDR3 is TGTGCCTGGAGTAGCGCAGGGTTGACCCTGCCCCAGCATTTT. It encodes CAWSSAGLTLPQHF.

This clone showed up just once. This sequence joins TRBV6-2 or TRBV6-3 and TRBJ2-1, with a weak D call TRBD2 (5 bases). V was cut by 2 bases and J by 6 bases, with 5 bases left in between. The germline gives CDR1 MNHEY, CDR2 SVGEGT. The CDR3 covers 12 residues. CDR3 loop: CASSYGLNEQFF. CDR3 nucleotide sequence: TGTGCCAGCAGTTACGGACTCAATGAGCAGTTCTTC.

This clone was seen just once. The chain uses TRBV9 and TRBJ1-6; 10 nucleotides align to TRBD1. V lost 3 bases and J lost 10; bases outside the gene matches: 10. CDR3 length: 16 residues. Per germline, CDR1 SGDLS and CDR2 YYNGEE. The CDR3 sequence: CASSAEDRGSRSPLHF. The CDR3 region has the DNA TGTGCCAGCAGCGCAGAGGACAGGGGGTCTCGATCACCCCTCCACTTT.

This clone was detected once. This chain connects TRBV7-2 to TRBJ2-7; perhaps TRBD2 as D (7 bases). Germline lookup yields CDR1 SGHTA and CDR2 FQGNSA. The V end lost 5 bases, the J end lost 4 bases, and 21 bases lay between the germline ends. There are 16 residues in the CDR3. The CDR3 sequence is CASSPYPRGGGYEQYF. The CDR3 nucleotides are TGTGCCAGCAGCCCCTATCCGAGGGGAGGGGGTTACGAGCAGTACTTC.

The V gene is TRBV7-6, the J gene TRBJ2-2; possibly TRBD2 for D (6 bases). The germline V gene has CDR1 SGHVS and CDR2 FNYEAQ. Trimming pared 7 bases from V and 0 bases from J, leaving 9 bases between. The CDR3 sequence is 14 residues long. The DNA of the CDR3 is TGTGCCAGCACCCGGGGGACGAACACCGGGGAGCTGTTTTTT. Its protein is CASTRGTNTGELFF.

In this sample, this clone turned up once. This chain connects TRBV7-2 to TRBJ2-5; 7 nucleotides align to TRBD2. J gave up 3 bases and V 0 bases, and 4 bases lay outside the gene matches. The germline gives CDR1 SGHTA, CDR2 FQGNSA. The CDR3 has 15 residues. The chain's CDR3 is CASSLAGGGKETQYF. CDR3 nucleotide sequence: TGTGCCAGCAGCTTAGCGGGGGGGGGTAAAGAGACCCAGTACTTC.

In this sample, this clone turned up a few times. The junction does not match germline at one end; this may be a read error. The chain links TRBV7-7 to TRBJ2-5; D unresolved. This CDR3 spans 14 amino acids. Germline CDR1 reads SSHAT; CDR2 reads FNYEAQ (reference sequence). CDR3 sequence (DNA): TGTGCTAGCAGCTTAAACAGTGGTCCCGAGACCCAGTACTTC. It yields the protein CASSLNSGPETQYF.

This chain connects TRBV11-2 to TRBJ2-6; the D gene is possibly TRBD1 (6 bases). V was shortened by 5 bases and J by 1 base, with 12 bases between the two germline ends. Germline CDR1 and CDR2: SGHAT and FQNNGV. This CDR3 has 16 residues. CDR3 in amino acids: CASSRTVPSGANVLTF. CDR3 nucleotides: TGTGCCAGCAGCCGGACAGTCCCTTCTGGGGCCAACGTCCTGACTTTC.

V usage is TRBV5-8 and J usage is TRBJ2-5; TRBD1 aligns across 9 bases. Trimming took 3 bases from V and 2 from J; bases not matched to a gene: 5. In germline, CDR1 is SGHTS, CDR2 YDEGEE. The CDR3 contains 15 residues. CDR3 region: CASSYLGQGQETQYF. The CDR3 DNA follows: TGTGCCAGCAGCTACCTGGGACAGGGTCAAGAGACCCAGTACTTC.

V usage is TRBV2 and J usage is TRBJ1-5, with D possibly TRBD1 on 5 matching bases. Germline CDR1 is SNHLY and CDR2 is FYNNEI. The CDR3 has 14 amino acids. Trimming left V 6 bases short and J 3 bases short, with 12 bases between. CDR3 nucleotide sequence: TGTGCCAGCAGCACAGACAGAAACAATCAGCCCCAGCATTTT. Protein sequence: CASSTDRNNQPQHF.

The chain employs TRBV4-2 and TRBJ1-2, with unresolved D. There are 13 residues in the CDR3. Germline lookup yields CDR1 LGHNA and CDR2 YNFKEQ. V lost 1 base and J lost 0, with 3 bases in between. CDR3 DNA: TGTGCCAGCAGCCAAGCTTCTAACTATGGCTACACCTTC. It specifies CASSQASNYGYTF.